This T cell receptor (beta chain) was sequenced during a study of cytomegalovirus exposure and HLA in healthy donors (dated by TCRdb to about 2017). Looking at the study overall: According to an earlier analysis of 587 of the donors, some 180 million T cells yielded roughly 100 million unique TCR beta sequences and approximately 300 Gb of sequence data. An early release covering roughly 580 HLA-typed donors comprised approximately 290 gigabases of sequencing data and 85 million to 100 million unique TCR sequences. In a later genetic analysis, genome-wide SNP genotypes for about 60% of the 666 donors were used, and that subset was treated as a discovery cohort. On average, roughly 240,000 unique TCR beta nucleotide sequences were sequenced per donor among a few hundred genotyped donors of the cohort, with roughly 18% of those sequences being non-productive. HLA typing covered class I and class II loci at four-digit resolution. Alongside the repertoire data, information on donor age, sex, ethnicity and CMV serostatus was compiled. In addition to the first cohort of 666 subjects, a separate validation cohort of about 120 different subjects was used. To predict cytomegalovirus infection status, the study brought together high-throughput TCR immunosequencing, statistical association of individual TCRs with disease status, and machine learning. Four to six DR-DQ haplotypes were handled as single units for association and clustering, since linkage in the cohort was strong. The genetic ancestry cluster associated with self-reported Caucasian donors included 80% to 90% of the roughly 390 genotyped donors. Every discovery cohort repertoire had been produced on one sequencing platform. Rather than drawing on any new phenotypic data, the later analysis identified candidate immune exposures from TCR beta sequences and the way those sequences occurred across donors. An earlier analysis of fewer than 700 of the donors applied high-throughput TCR beta sequencing to assess whether each TCR beta V gene segment acted as functional or pseudogenic. The study was designed to test whether signatures of past pathogen exposure could be identified by cataloging public T cell receptors. The number of typed donors differed by locus: about 629-640 for A, B, C, DRB1 and DQB1; approximately 540 for DQA1; about 600 for DPA1; and roughly 490 for DPB1. In a later analysis, previously published TCR beta repertoires from about 670 donors were re-analyzed and high-resolution HLA genotyping was added so that TCR occurrence patterns could be studied. The T cell repertoires of roughly 660 subjects were profiled by immunosequencing and related to cytomegalovirus serostatus. Summary of the overall study and its limitations: A later analysis found that most CMV-associated TCR beta chains appeared HLA-restricted, with HLA associations seemingly driven largely by CMV exposure. The study gave a list of 150 to 200 TCR beta chains associated with cytomegalovirus. A later analysis associated some 17,000 TCR beta sequences with specific HLA alleles at a false discovery rate of 0.05. Because HLA typing was missing for some donors at each locus, association tests included only the typed subset. Correlated functional status among segregating V segments might be attributable to linkage disequilibrium, but an unknown experimental factor could not be ruled out. The presence/absence analyses assumed that sequencing depth was roughly uniform across donors, and that assumption may not be true. For the cohort, immune exposure information was limited to CMV serostatus. The authors suggested that the approach could potentially be generalized to other disease states and immunological phenotypes. In a later genetic analysis, fewer N-insertions in productive TCRs were reported among donors in an Asian-associated ancestry cluster than the 666-donor mean. Because counts were too low, more than 15 rarely observed V segments, including chromosome 9 orphons, were excluded from the earlier analysis of a few hundred of the donors. This cohort had only TCR beta chains sequenced, and the lack of alpha or paired-chain data limited which features could be detected. In a later analysis, TCR association rates were found to vary across HLA loci, with the most associated TCRs seen for DRB1 alleles and the fewest for HLA-C alleles. Broadly in line with IMGT annotations, most TCR beta V segments showed up in productive rearrangements about 87% or about 30% of the time in an earlier analysis of approximately 600 of the donors. A later analysis found that HLA-associated TCR beta chains were more clonally expanded and had lower generation probabilities than equally common non-associated chains. An association between a missense DCLRE1C variant and V-gene and J-gene trimming of TCR beta chains was found in a later genetic analysis and replicated in an independent cohort. A further reported finding was that TCR beta sequences accurately predicted the HLA-A and HLA-B alleles for most subjects in the first cohort. While some public TCRs were present in many individuals, most TCR sequences turned up only very rarely across donors. In vitro tests confirmed that a few of the cytomegalovirus-associated TCR beta chains recognize cytomegalovirus antigens. Strong co-occurrence of HLA alleles, especially DR and DQ, made assigning TCR associations to individual alleles difficult. The classifier was reported to diagnose cytomegalovirus status with high specificity and sensitivity in both the original and validation cohorts. Several of the top co-occurrence clusters appeared to be linked to parvovirus B19, influenza, CMV and Epstein-Barr virus, according to a later analysis. A cluster of highly shared sequence variants was judged likely to represent a technical artifact of the sequencing pipeline.

The cohort was made up of about 610 healthy bone marrow donors. Cohort members were all nominally healthy when sampled, although unrecorded immune exposures were likely present. The donor was CMV seronegative and belonged to the group of over 350 seronegative cohort members. A peripheral blood sample was provided by each donor, and peripheral blood mononuclear cells were used for TCR beta sequencing. Genomic DNA was extracted from the blood cell samples with the Qiagen DNeasy Blood Extraction Kit. Libraries came from the immunoSEQ multiplex PCR assay. The multiplex PCR relied on a mix of 60 forward primers for TCR Vbeta segments and 13 reverse primers for TCR Jbeta segments. A multiplex PCR assay on genomic DNA amplified the CDR3 region of rearranged TCR beta genes. The Illumina HiSeq System was used to sequence the amplified TCR beta libraries as 87-base-pair reads. In the paper's pipeline: In a later analysis, about 80 million unique TCR beta chains were counted across the 500 to 850 repertoires, and roughly 10 million of these chains were shared by at least two donors. A nearest-neighbor algorithm error-corrected the raw reads and collapsed the reads into unique sequences, merging closely related sequences to remove PCR and sequencing errors. V, D and J gene segments were assigned by aligning CDR3 sequences to IMGT reference sequences. Each retained sequence needed at least a six-nucleotide match to both a V gene segment and a J gene segment. A rearrangement counted as productive if the CDR3 had no stop codons and remained in frame with V and J, and every other rearrangement counted as non-productive. CDR3 was defined by IMGT convention, running from the second conserved V-encoded cysteine to the conserved J-encoded phenylalanine. Sequences without an unambiguous match to a single V gene segment were excluded from the earlier analysis of over 500 of the donors. In an earlier analysis of several hundred of the donors, V segments were called functional above 56.7% productive rearrangements and were called segregating when the between-donor standard deviation exceeded 5%. A statistical classification framework was developed to diagnose cytomegalovirus status using the catalog of TCR beta chain sequences. V and J gene assignment, in a later analysis, came from comparing TCR nucleotide sequences with IMGT/GENE-DB human TR gene sequences. A later analysis assigned CDR3 sequences and most-parsimonious VDJ recombination scenarios with the TCRdist pipeline. In a later analysis, each TCR beta chain was defined by its CDR3 amino acid sequence together with its V-gene family, and reads lacking a unique V-gene family were excluded. In a later analysis, some 600 highly shared, low-generation-probability nucleotide sequences were removed to address suspected cross-contamination and a sequencing artifact. For each public chain, a later analysis derived a clonal expansion index from normalized ranks of inferred template counts within each repertoire. A later analysis computed generation probabilities with a VDJ recombination model fitted to out-of-frame rearrangements, and checked the results against IGoR. Hypergeometric tests were used in a later analysis to score TCR-TCR, TCR-HLA and TCR-CMV co-occurrence, with a repertoire-size bias correction applied to the TCR pairs. To estimate false discovery rates, a later analysis permuted the HLA or CMV assignments 20 times. In a later analysis, co-occurring TCRs were grouped using DBSCAN, and TCRdist sequence similarity was added for clustering within HLA-allele-positive subsets. Repertoires with fewer than 30,000 or more than 120,000 public chains, plus five repertoires with anomalous nucleotide sharing, were excluded from co-occurrence clustering. The source is immuneACCESS, and TCRdb retained only in-frame sequences with V and J called. Part of the clones is not carried over; for the studies checked, unresolved V genes explain less than half of this, and the remainder is unexplained. V and J calls and clone size are those listed in that table; D and trimming were worked out from the DNA. This sample's table contains approximately 120,000 clones. The ten top clones hold 2% to 2.5% of the sample.

For this clone: The specificity of this receptor is unknown.

Sequenced: PBMCs. The source of this sequence is a man aged 35 to 55 in good health and CMV-seronegative.

The CDR3: CAISESGRGRIYEQFF. The nucleotide sequence is TGTGCCATCAGTGAGTCTGGCAGGGGGCGCATCTATGAGCAGTTCTTC. This receptor chain uses TRBV10-3 and TRBJ2-1; 8 central nucleotides agree with TRBD1. At the junction V is shortened by 0 bases and J by 8 bases; bases outside the gene matches: 9. Counted from cysteine to phenylalanine, this CDR3 has 16 amino acids. The CDR3 DNA has 48 bases and is translated from base 1. Sequences ENHRY (CDR1) and SYGVKD (CDR2) are obtained from the germline V gene.